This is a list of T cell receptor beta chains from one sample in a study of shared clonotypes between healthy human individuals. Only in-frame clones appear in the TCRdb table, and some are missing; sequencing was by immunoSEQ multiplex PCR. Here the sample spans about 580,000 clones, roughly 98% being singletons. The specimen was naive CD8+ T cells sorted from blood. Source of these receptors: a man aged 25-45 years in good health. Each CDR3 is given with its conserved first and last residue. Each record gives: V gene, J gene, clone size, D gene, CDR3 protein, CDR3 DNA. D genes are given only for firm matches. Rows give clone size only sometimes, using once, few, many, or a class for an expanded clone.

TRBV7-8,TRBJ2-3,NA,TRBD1,CASSLTGGADTQYF,TGTGCCAGCAGCCTCACAGGGGGTGCGGATACGCAGTATTTT
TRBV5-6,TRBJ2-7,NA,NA,CASGLGRTSDEQYF,TGTGCCAGCGGGCTTGGGAGAACTAGTGACGAGCAGTACTTC
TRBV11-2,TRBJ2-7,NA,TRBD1,CASSLGQGTREQYF,TGTGCCAGCAGCTTAGGACAGGGGACGCGCGAGCAGTACTTC
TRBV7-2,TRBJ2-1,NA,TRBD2,CASSLPGLARGNEQFF,TGTGCCAGCAGCTTACCGGGACTAGCGAGGGGAAATGAGCAGTTCTTC
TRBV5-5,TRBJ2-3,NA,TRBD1,CASSRGQGRREQATDTQYF,TGTGCCAGCAGTCGGGGACAGGGGAGACGGGAGCAGGCCACAGATACGCAGTATTTT
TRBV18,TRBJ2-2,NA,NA,CASSPSSLGTGELFF,TGTGCCAGCTCACCTTCCTCTCTAGGAACCGGGGAGCTGTTTTTT
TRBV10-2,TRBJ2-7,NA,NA,CASRERGAPYEQYF,TGCGCCAGCAGAGAGAGAGGAGCTCCCTACGAGCAGTACTTC
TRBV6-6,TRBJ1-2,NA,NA,CASNRGGTINYGYTF,TGTGCCAGCAACCGAGGTGGGACAATTAACTATGGCTACACCTTC
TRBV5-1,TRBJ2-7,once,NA,CASSPGTASSYEQYF,TGCGCCAGCAGCCCAGGGACGGCCAGCTCCTACGAGCAGTACTTC
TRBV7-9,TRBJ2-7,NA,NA,CASSPPLTEAYEQYF,TGTGCCAGCAGCCCCCCTTTGACAGAAGCCTACGAGCAGTACTTC
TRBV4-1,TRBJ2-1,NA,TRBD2,CASSQVGLSSAEQFF,TGCGCCAGCAGCCAAGTGGGACTATCTAGCGCTGAGCAGTTCTTC
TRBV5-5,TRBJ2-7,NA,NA,CASSLPGQSYEQYF,TGTGCCAGCAGCTTGCCGGGACAATCCTACGAGCAGTACTTC
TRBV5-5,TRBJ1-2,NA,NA,CASSLAVSQTYGYTF,TGTGCCAGCAGCTTGGCTGTCAGCCAAACCTATGGCTACACCTTC
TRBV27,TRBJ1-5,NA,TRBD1,CASSSGGLIYNQPQHF,TGTGCCAGCAGTTCAGGGGGGCTCATCTACAATCAGCCCCAGCATTTT
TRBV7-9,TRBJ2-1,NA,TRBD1,CASNRRTGSNEQFF,TGTGCCAGCAACCGCCGGACAGGGAGCAATGAGCAGTTCTTC
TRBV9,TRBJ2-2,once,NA,CASSLAPGELFF,TGTGCCAGCAGCCTGGCTCCCGGGGAGCTGTTTTTT
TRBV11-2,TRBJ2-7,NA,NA,CASSFDLYEQYF,TGTGCCAGCAGCTTCGACCTATACGAGCAGTACTTC
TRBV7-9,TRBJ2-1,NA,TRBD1,CASIPDRDDEQFF,TGTGCCAGCATCCCCGACAGGGACGATGAGCAGTTCTTC
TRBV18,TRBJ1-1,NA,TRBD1,CASSLSGTEHMNTEAFF,TGTGCCAGCTCACTCAGCGGGACAGAACACATGAACACTGAAGCTTTCTTT
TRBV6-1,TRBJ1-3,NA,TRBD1,CASIDGTGFGNTIYF,TGTGCCAGCATAGACGGGACAGGGTTTGGAAACACCATATATTTT
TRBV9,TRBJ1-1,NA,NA,CASSAPSRGGGDGGNTEAFF,TGTGCCAGCAGCGCGCCCTCCCGGGGCGGGGGGGATGGAGGGAACACTGAAGCTTTCTTT
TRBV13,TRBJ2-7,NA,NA,CASSPPGSITYEQYF,TGTGCCAGCAGCCCCCCGGGCAGTATAACCTACGAGCAGTACTTC
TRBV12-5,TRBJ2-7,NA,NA,CASARGEITHEQYF,TGTGCTAGTGCCCGAGGGGAAATAACCCACGAGCAGTACTTC
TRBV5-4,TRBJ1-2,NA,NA,CASSDLAGETLGYTF,TGTGCCAGCAGCGATTTGGCAGGGGAGACCCTAGGCTACACCTTC
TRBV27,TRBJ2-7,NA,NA,CASSRAYSYEQYF,TGTGCCAGCAGCCGAGCCTACTCCTACGAGCAGTACTTC
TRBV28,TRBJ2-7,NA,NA,CASSSHTYEQYF,TGTGCCAGCAGTTCTCATACCTACGAGCAGTACTTC
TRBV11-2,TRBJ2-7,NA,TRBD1,CASSPDDRGSYEQYF,TGTGCCAGCTCACCAGACGACAGGGGCTCCTACGAGCAGTACTTC
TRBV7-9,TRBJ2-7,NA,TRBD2,CASSHRLAVNYEQYF,TGTGCCAGCAGCCACCGACTAGCGGTAAACTACGAGCAGTACTTC
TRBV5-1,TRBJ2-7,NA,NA,CASSLISGDEQYF,TGCGCCAGCAGCTTGATCTCAGGGGACGAGCAGTACTTC
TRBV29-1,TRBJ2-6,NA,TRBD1,CSATTAAGQGKAGANVLTF,TGCAGCGCCACAACGGCGGCGGGACAGGGTAAGGCTGGGGCCAACGTCCTGACTTTC
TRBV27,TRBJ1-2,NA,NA,CASSLGENYGYTF,TGTGCCAGCAGTTTAGGAGAAAACTATGGCTACACCTTC
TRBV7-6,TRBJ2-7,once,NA,CASSQTSSYEQYF,TGTGCCAGCAGCCAGACCAGCTCCTACGAGCAGTACTTC
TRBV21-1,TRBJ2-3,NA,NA,CASSKVGSGSFTDTQYF,NA
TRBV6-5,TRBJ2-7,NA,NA,CASSYAGDSYEQYF,TGTGCCAGCAGTTACGCAGGAGACTCCTACGAGCAGTACTTC
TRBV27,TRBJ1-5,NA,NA,CASSLLSAQPQHF,TGTGCCAGCAGTTTGCTTTCGGCACAGCCCCAGCATTTT
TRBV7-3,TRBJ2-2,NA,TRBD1,CASSPHPRTGLLEELFF,TGTGCCAGCAGCCCCCACCCCCGGACAGGGCTATTAGAGGAGCTGTTTTTT
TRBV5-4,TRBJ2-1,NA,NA,CASSLVGYEQFF,TGTGCCAGCAGCTTGGTTGGATATGAGCAGTTCTTC
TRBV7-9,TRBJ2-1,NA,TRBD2,CASSYSGLYNEQFF,TGTGCCAGCAGCTATAGCGGGCTATACAATGAGCAGTTCTTC
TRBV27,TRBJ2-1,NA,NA,CASSKLQLLTADNEQFF,TGTGCCAGCAGCAAGTTACAACTTCTAACGGCGGACAATGAGCAGTTCTTC
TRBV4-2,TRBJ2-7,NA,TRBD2,CASSQGWTRLAGPSSYEQYF,TGTGCCAGCAGCCAAGGTTGGACCAGGCTAGCGGGACCGTCGTCCTACGAGCAGTACTTC
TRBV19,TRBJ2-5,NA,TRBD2,CASSILPSGQETQYF,TGTGCCAGTAGTATCCTGCCTAGCGGACAAGAGACCCAGTACTTC
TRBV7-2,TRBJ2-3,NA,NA,CASSPQGGWVTDTQYF,TGTGCCAGCAGCCCCCAGGGGGGATGGGTCACAGATACGCAGTATTTT
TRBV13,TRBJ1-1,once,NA,CASSPFEEAGTEAFF,TGTGCCAGCAGCCCGTTTGAGGAGGCGGGCACTGAAGCTTTCTTT
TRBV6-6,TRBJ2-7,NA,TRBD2,CAIKSGSGYEQYF,TGTGCCATCAAGAGCGGGAGTGGATACGAGCAGTACTTC
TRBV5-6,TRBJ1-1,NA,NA,CASRIRGTEAFF,TGTGCCAGCAGGATAAGGGGGACTGAAGCTTTCTTT
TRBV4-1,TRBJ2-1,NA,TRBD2,CASRATSGRFNEQFF,TGCGCCAGCAGAGCGACTAGCGGGAGGTTTAATGAGCAGTTCTTC